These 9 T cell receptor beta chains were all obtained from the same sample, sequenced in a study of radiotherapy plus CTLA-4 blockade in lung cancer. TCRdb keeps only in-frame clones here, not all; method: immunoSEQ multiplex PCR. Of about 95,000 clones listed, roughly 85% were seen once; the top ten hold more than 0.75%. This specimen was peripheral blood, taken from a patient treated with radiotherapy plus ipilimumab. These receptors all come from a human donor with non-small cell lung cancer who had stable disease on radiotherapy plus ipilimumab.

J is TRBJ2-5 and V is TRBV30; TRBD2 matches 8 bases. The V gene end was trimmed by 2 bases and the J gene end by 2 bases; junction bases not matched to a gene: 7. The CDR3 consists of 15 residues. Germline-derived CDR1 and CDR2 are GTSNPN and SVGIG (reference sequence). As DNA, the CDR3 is TGTGCCTGGAGTTACGGGGGGGGACATCAAGAGACCCAGTACTTC. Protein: CAWSYGGGHQETQYF.

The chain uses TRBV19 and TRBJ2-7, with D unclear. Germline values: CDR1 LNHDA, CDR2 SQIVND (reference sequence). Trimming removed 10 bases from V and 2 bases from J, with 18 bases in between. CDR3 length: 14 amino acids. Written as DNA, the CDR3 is TGTGCCACCTCCTCCTGGAAGGATCCCTACGAGCAGTACTTC. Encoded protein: CATSSWKDPYEQYF.

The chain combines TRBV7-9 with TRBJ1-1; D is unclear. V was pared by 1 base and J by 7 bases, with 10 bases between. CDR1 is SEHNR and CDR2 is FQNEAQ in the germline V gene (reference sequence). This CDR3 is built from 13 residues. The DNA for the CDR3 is TGTGCCAGCAGCTTAGTTGGCGCCAATGAAGCTTTCTTT. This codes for CASSLVGANEAFF.

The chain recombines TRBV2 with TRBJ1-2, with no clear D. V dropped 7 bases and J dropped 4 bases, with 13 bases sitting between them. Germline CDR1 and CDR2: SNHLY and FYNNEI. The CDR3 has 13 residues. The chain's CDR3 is CASTITVPYGYTF. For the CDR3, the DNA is TGTGCCAGCACTATTACAGTCCCCTATGGCTACACCTTC.

The CDR3 here is CASSLDGSATNEQFF. Here the CDR3 DNA reads TGTGCCAGCAGCTTAGACGGGTCAGCTACCAATGAGCAGTTCTTC. V is TRBV11-2 and J is TRBJ2-1; unclear D gene. This CDR3 comprises 15 residues. Deletions cut 0 bases from V and 6 bases from J, with 12 bases between. The V gene's germline CDR1 is SGHAT and CDR2 FQNNGV.

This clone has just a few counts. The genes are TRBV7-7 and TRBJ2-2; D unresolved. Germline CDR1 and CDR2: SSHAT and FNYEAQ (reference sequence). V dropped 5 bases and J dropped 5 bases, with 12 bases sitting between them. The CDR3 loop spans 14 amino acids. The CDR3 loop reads CASSPVSGTGELFF. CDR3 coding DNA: TGTGCCAGCAGCCCGGTATCTGGAACCGGGGAGCTGTTTTTT.

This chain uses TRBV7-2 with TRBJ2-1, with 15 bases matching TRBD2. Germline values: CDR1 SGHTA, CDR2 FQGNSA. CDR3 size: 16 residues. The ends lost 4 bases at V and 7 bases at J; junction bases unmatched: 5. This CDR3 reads CASSWRTSGGANEQFF. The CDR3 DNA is TGTGCCAGCAGCTGGAGGACTAGCGGGGGGGCGAATGAGCAGTTCTTC. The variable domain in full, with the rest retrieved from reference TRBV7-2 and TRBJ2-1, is GAGVSQSPSNKVTEKGKDVELRCDPISGHTALYWYRQSLGQGLEFLIYFQGNSAPDKSGLPSDRFSAERTGGSVSTLTIQRTQQEDSAVYLCASSWRTSGGANEQFFGPGTRLTVL.

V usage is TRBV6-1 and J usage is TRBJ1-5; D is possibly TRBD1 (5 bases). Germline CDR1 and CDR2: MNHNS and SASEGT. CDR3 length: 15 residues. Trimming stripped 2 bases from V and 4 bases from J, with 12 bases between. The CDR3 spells CASSESGGPNQPQHF. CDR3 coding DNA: TGTGCCAGCAGTGAATCGGGGGGACCAAATCAGCCCCAGCATTTT.

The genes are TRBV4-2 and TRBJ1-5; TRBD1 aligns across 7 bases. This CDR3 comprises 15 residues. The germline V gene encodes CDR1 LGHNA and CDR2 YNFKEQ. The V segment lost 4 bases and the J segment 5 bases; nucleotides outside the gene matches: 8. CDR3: CASSRDRQGDQPQHF. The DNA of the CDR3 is TGTGCCAGCAGCCGAGATAGACAGGGTGATCAGCCCCAGCATTTT.